These T cell receptor beta chains were read from a single sample in a study of T cell responses to AZD1222 COVID-19 vaccine. TCRdb's copy holds only in-frame clones and misses some; the assay was immunoSEQ multiplex PCR. The repertoire holds around 180,000 clones, with just over 85% as singletons. The material was peripheral blood, obtained on day 0 of AZD1222 vaccination. These TCRs come from an adult in good health. Each CDR3 is given with its conserved first and last residue. Fields, in order: CDR3 length, D gene, V gene, CDR3 protein. D genes are given only for firm matches.

length: 14
D: -
V: TRBV5-6
CDR3: CASSLRGGQSPLHF

length: 14
D: -
V: TRBV27
CDR3: CASRTSSGANVLTF

length: 13
D: TRBD1
V: TRBV18
CDR3: CASSQTGTTEAFF

length: 14
D: TRBD1
V: TRBV19
CDR3: CASSMGQGVTEAFF

length: 12
D: -
V: TRBV6-5
CDR3: CASRSLNYGYTF

length: 14
D: -
V: TRBV3-1/TRBV3-2
CDR3: CASSQGRDGYGYTF

length: 11
D: -
V: TRBV20-1
CDR3: CSAGGPTEAFF

length: 12
D: -
V: TRBV2
CDR3: CASSSAVEKLFF

length: 15
D: -
V: TRBV2
CDR3: CASSEVAGGNYGYTF

length: 13
D: -
V: TRBV12-3/TRBV12-4
CDR3: CASSPGWAGELFF

length: 13
D: -
V: TRBV19
CDR3: CASSRSGNSPLHF

length: 14
D: -
V: TRBV7-8
CDR3: CASSLGRGATEAFF

length: 14
D: -
V: TRBV7-2
CDR3: CASMPGQPVTIQYF

length: 14
D: -
V: TRBV7-2
CDR3: CASSLARGNTEAFF

length: 13
D: -
V: TRBV9
CDR3: CASSVGSNQPQHF

length: 14
D: -
V: TRBV7-9
CDR3: CASSLSNSGNTIYF

length: 16
D: -
V: TRBV30
CDR3: CAWRAGQRDRNEKLFF

length: 13
D: -
V: TRBV18
CDR3: CASSPRTGSEQYF

length: 14
D: -
V: TRBV7-8
CDR3: CASSLGPLAKTQYF

length: 15
D: -
V: TRBV7-3
CDR3: CASSLSGPMNTEAFF

length: 13
D: -
V: TRBV9
CDR3: CASSVVSGEKLFF

length: 18
D: -
V: TRBV15
CDR3: CATSRDRQGTSLTYEQYF

length: 14
D: -
V: TRBV28
CDR3: CASSLSGPAYEQYF

length: 17
D: TRBD2
V: TRBV28
CDR3: CASSLPQGLAGTNEQFF

length: 15
D: -
V: TRBV28
CDR3: CASITAGQSSSPLHF

length: 16
D: -
V: TRBV4-1
CDR3: CASSQPPDYSNQPQHF

length: 14
D: -
V: TRBV27
CDR3: CASSLDGYNQPQHF

length: 14
D: -
V: TRBV10-3
CDR3: CAISESTQNYGYTF

length: 13
D: TRBD1
V: TRBV6-5
CDR3: CASGRTGRQPQHF

length: 15
D: TRBD1
V: TRBV7-8
CDR3: CASSPRTGSYNEQFF

length: 16
D: TRBD2
V: TRBV30
CDR3: CAWNSRLAGTSGELFF

length: 16
D: TRBD2
V: TRBV7-2
CDR3: CASSFDSSGGTDTQYF

length: 13
D: -
V: TRBV30
CDR3: CAWTAGANTEAFF

length: 16
D: -
V: TRBV20-1
CDR3: CSASIMRGGSNQPQHF

length: 16
D: TRBD2
V: TRBV19
CDR3: CASSILAGEGVNEQYF

length: 15
D: -
V: TRBV21-1
CDR3: CASSLRVGRTGELFF

length: 14
D: -
V: TRBV5-1
CDR3: CASSLTGANTEAFF

length: 15
D: TRBD1
V: TRBV27
CDR3: CASSSTGAPNEKLFF

length: 15
D: -
V: TRBV14
CDR3: CASSQELGHTGELFF

length: 12
D: TRBD2
V: TRBV6-5
CDR3: CASKASGYEQYF